A single sample gave rise to the 8 T cell receptor beta chains below, sequenced in a study of blood T cells in healthy people across ages. With a J-beta primer mix and a sample-barcoded 5' primer, a second PCR ran 7 to 11 cycles. TCRdb ran MiXCR on the 5' RACE reads and lists one entry per CDR3 protein. The sample holds 1.2 million to 1.5 million distinct CDR3 sequences, around 39% seen once. The sequenced sample was blood. Source of these receptors: a woman aged 18-35 years in good health.

The V and J genes are TRBV6-4 and TRBJ2-3; D is tentatively TRBD1 or TRBD2 (5 bases each). The germline V gene encodes CDR1 MRHNA and CDR2 SNTAGT. V gave up 2 bases and J gave up 3 bases, with 12 bases separating them. This CDR3 spans 15 amino acids. In nucleotides, the CDR3 is TGTGCCAGCAGTGACATTGGGGACGGAACAGATACGCAGTATTTT. Amino acids: CASSDIGDGTDTQYF.

This clonotype has a handful of counts. The genes are TRBV10-1 and TRBJ1-1; D might be TRBD1 (6 bases). Deletions cut 0 bases from V and 1 base from J, with 9 bases between. The CDR3 has 15 residues. Germline V gives CDR1 WNHNN, CDR2 SYGVQD (reference sequence). CDR3 sequence: CASSESPGANTEAFF. CDR3 nucleotide sequence: TGCGCCAGCAGTGAGTCCCCAGGGGCGAACACTGAAGCTTTCTTT.

The chain links TRBV7-9 to TRBJ1-2; TRBD1 matches at 7 bases. This CDR3 is 14 amino acids long. The germline gives CDR1 SEHNR, CDR2 FQNEAQ (reference sequence). V lost 1 base, J lost 4 bases, and 3 bases stayed unmatched. CDR3 protein: CASSLETGSYGYTF. Here the CDR3 DNA reads TGTGCCAGCAGCTTAGAGACAGGGTCCTATGGCTACACCTTC.

The V call is TRBV9, the J call TRBJ2-1; no clear D. Trimming left V 0 bases short and J 9 bases short, with 13 bases between. The CDR3 contains 14 residues. Germline V CDR1 and CDR2: SGDLS, YYNGEE. The CDR3 reads CASSVEWANSEQFF. Here the CDR3 DNA reads TGTGCCAGCAGCGTAGAGTGGGCAAACAGTGAGCAGTTCTTC. Based on the CDR3 plus reference TRBV9 and TRBJ2-1, the full variable domain is DSGVTQTPKHLITATGQRVTLRCSPRSGDLSVYWYQQSLDQGLQFLIQYYNGEERAKGNILERFSAQQFPDLHSELNLSSLELGDSALYFCASSVEWANSEQFFGPGTRLTVL.

V usage is TRBV3-1 and J usage is TRBJ2-1; unclear D gene. The germline V and J ends were trimmed by 1 base and 8 bases, with 21 bases remaining between them. Germline CDR1 and CDR2: LGHDT and YNNKEL (reference sequence). The CDR3 has 17 amino acids. This CDR3 reads CASSQGADFPSRDEQFF. CDR3 sequence (DNA): TGTGCCAGCAGCCAAGGGGCCGACTTCCCCTCTCGGGATGAGCAGTTCTTC.

The sample holds a few counts of this clonotype. The chain carries TRBV27 and TRBJ2-7; 7 bases are a match to TRBD2. Trimming removed 0 bases from V and 3 bases from J; junction bases left unmatched: 2. The CDR3 is 14 amino acids. The V gene's germline CDR1 is MNHEY and CDR2 SMNVEV (reference sequence). The CDR3 bases are TGTGCCAGCAGTTTATCTGGGACTAACTACGAGCAGTACTTC. Translation: CASSLSGTNYEQYF.

CDR3 bases: TGCGCCAGCAGCCAAGAAGCCGGGACTAGCGTTTCAGATACGCAGTATTTT. It translates to CASSQEAGTSVSDTQYF. This chain joins TRBV4-1 and TRBJ2-3, with 10 bases that match TRBD2. J gave up 4 bases and V 0 bases, and 7 bases lay outside the gene matches. CDR3 length: 17 residues. Looked up from germline, CDR1 is MGHRA and CDR2 is YSYEKL.

The rearrangement uses TRBV10-2 and TRBJ2-1; 8 bases fit TRBD1. With 8 bases clipped from V and 5 bases from J, the junction kept 14 bases outside the gene matches. CDR1 and CDR2 (germline): WSHSY, SAAADI. The CDR3 consists of 16 residues. The CDR3 DNA reads as TGCGCCAGCCTCCAACCCTCGGGACAGGTCGACAATGAGCAGTTCTTC. Protein: CASLQPSGQVDNEQFF.